What follows describes a single T cell receptor beta chain. Antigen specificity is unknown. The CDR3 runs 12 residues. Between the trimmed V and J ends, which lost 3 bases and 10 bases, there was a span of 10 bases. The germline gives CDR1 SNHLY, CDR2 FYNNEI. The data stem from a study of identical twins. General observations from the study: In beta out-of-frame sequences, the excess sharing between twins was weaker. Models underestimated out-of-frame TCR alpha sharing in monozygotic twins.

Each CDR3 protein gets one entry after TCRdb re-called the 5' RACE reads with MiXCR. In the table there are around 1.7 million distinct CDR3 sequences, 25% to 35% of which are singletons. The sample was cord blood. This rearrangement joins TRBV2 to TRBJ2-1; D ambiguous. The source of this sequence is a newborn girl in good health. CDR3 sequence (DNA): TGTGCCAGCAGTGAGCCCAACCGCGAGCAGTTCTTC. Translation: CASSEPNREQFF.